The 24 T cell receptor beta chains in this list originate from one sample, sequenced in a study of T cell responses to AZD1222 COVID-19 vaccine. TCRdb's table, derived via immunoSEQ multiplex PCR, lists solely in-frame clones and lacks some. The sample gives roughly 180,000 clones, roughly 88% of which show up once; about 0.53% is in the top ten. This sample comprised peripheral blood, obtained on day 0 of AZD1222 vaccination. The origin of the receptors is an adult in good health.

As DNA, the CDR3 is TGTGCCACCAGTGGGGTTGATACGCAGTATTTT. It codes for CATSGVDTQYF. The V gene is TRBV24-1, the J gene TRBJ2-3; D remains ambiguous. The CDR3 runs 11 residues. Trimming cost V 5 bases and J 6 bases, with 5 bases left between them. Germline CDR1 and CDR2: KGHDR and SFDVKD.

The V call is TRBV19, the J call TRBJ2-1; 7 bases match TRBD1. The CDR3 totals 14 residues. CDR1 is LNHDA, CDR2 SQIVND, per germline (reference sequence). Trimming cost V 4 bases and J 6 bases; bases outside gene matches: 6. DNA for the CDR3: TGTGCCAGTAGTAAGGGGGCTGTCCCCAATGAGCAGTTCTTC. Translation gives CASSKGAVPNEQFF.

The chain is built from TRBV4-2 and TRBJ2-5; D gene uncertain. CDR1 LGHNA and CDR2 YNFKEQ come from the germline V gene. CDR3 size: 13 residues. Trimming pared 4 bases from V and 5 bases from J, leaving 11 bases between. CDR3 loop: CASSPESWETQYF. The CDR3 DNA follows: TGTGCCAGCAGCCCCGAGAGTTGGGAGACCCAGTACTTC.

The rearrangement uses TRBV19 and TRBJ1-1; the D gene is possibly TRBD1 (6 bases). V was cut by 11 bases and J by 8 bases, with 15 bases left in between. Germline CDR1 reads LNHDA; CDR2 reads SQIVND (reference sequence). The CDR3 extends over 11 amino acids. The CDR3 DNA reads TGTGCCGCCGGGGGGCCCCCAGAAGCTTTCTTT. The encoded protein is CAAGGPPEAFF.

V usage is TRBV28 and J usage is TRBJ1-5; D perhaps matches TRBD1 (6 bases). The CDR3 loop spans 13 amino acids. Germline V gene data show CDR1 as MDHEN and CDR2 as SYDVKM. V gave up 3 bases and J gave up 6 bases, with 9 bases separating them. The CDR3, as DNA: TGTGCCAGCAGTTTTGCGGGGGCTCAGCCCCAGCATTTT. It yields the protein CASSFAGAQPQHF.

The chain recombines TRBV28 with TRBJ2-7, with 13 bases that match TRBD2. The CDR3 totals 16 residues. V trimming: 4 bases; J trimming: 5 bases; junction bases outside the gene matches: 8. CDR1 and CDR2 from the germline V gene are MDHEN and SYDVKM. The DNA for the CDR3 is TGTGCCAGCAGTTCAACGACTAGCGGGAGGAGGAACGAGCAGTACTTC. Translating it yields CASSSTTSGRRNEQYF.

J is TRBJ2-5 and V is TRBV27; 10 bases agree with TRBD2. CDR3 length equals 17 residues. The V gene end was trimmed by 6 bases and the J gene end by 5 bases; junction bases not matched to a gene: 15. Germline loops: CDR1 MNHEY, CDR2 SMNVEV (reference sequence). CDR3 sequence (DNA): TGTGCCAGCAGCCGCGGCCCTAGCGGGAGTCTACGGGAGACCCAGTACTTC. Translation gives CASSRGPSGSLRETQYF.

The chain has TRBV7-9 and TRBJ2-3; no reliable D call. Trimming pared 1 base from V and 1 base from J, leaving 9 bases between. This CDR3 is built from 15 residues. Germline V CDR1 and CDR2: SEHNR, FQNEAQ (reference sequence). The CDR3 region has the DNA TGTGCCAGCAGCTTAGGCGGCTACCGCACAGATACGCAGTATTTT. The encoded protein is CASSLGGYRTDTQYF.

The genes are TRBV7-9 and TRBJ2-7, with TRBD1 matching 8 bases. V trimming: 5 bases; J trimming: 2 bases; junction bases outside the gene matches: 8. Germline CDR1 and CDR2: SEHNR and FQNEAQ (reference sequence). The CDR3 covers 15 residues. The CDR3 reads CASSGSGQVAYEQYF. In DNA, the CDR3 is TGTGCCAGCAGCGGCTCGGGACAGGTCGCCTACGAGCAGTACTTC.

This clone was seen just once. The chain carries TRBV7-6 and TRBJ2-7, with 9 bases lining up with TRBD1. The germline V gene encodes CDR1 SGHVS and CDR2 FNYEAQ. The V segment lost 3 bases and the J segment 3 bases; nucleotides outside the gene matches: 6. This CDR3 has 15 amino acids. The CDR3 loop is CASSFNPGQGYEQYF. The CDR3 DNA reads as TGTGCCAGCAGCTTCAATCCGGGACAGGGCTACGAGCAGTACTTC. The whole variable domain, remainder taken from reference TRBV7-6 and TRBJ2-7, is GAGVSQSPRYKVTKRGQDVALRCDPISGHVSLYWYRQALGQGPEFLTYFNYEAQQDKSGLPNDRFSAERPEGSISTLTIQRTEQRDSAMYRCASSFNPGQGYEQYFGPGTRLTVT.

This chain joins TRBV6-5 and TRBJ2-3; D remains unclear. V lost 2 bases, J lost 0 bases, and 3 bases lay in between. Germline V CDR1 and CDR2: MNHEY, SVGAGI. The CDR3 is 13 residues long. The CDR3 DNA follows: TGTGCCAGCAGTTACGGAAGCACAGATACGCAGTATTTT. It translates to CASSYGSTDTQYF.

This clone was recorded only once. The CDR3 DNA follows: TGTGCCAGCAGCATCCTAGCGCCAAGCACAGATACGCAGTATTTT. Translated: CASSILAPSTDTQYF. The chain uses TRBV7-9 and TRBJ2-3; possibly TRBD2 for D (6 bases). The CDR3 is made up of 15 amino acids. Looked up from germline, CDR1 is SEHNR and CDR2 is FQNEAQ (reference sequence). V shed 5 bases and J shed 0 bases, with 12 bases lying between them.

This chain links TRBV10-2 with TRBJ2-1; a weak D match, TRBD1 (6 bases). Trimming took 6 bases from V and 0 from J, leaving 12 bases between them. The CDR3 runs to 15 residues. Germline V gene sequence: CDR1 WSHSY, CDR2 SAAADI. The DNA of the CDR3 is TGCGCCAGCAGCGGGACACCTAGCTCCTACAATGAGCAGTTCTTC. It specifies CASSGTPSSYNEQFF.

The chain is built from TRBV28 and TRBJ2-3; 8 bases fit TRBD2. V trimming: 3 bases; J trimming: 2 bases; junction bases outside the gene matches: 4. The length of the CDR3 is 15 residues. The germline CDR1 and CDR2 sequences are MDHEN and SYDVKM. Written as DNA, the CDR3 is TGTGCCAGCAGTTTGGTAGCGGGAAACACAGATACGCAGTATTTT. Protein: CASSLVAGNTDTQYF.

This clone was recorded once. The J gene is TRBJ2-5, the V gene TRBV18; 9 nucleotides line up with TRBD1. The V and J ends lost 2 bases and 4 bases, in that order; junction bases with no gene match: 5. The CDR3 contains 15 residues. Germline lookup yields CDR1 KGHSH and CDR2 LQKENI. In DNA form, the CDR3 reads TGTGCCAGCTCACCATCCGACAGGGGGGCAGAGACCCAGTACTTC. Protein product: CASSPSDRGAETQYF.

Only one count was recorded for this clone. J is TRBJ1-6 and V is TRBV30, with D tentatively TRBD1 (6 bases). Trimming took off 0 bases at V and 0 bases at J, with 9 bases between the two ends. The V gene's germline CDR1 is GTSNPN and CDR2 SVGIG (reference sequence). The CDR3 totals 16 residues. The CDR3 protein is CAWSVGGSSYNSPLHF. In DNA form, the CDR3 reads TGTGCCTGGAGTGTGGGGGGCAGCTCCTATAATTCACCCCTCCACTTT.

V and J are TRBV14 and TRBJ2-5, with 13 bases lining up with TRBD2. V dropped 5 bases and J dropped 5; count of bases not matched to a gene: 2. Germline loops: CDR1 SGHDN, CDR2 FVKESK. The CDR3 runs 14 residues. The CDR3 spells CASSGLAGVETQYF. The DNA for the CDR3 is TGTGCCAGCAGCGGACTAGCGGGAGTGGAGACCCAGTACTTC.

The CDR3 nucleotides read TGTGCCAGCAGCGTAGAGGAGGGTGGACCCCGCATGGGGGGCTACACCTTC. It encodes CASSVEEGGPRMGGYTF. The rearrangement links TRBV9 to TRBJ1-2, with no clear D. Trimming stripped 0 bases from V and 8 bases from J, with 23 bases between. CDR1 and CDR2 from the germline V gene are SGDLS and YYNGEE. The CDR3 length is 17 residues.

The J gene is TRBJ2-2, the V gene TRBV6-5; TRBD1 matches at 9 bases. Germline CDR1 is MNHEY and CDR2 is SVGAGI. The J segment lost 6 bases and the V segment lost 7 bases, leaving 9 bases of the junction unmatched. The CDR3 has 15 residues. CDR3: CASNSGTGLAGELFF. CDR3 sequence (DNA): TGTGCCAGCAACTCCGGGACAGGGTTGGCCGGGGAGCTGTTTTTT.

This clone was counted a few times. Written as DNA, the CDR3 is TGTGCCAGCAGCCAAGAGGGTAGGGGGAGGAATCAGCCCCAGCATTTT. The encoded protein is CASSQEGRGRNQPQHF. V is TRBV3-1 (or the pseudogene TRBV3-2) and J is TRBJ1-5; D might be TRBD1 (6 bases). The CDR3 covers 16 residues. The V gene's germline CDR1 is LGHDT and CDR2 YNNKEL (reference sequence). V lost 0 bases, J lost 4 bases, and 13 bases lay in between.

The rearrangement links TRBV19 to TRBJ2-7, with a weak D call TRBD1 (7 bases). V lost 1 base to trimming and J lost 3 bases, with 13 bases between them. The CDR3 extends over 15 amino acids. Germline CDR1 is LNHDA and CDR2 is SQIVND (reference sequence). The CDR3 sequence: CASSIGAGGGYEQYF. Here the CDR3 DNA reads TGTGCCAGTAGTATAGGGGCAGGGGGAGGCTACGAGCAGTACTTC.

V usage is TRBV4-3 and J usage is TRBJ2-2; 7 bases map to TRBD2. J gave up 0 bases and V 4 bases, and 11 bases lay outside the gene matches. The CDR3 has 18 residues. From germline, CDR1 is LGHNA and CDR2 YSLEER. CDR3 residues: CASSRVLLGGTNTGELFF. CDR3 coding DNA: TGCGCCAGCAGCCGCGTATTATTGGGAGGGACGAACACCGGGGAGCTGTTTTTT.

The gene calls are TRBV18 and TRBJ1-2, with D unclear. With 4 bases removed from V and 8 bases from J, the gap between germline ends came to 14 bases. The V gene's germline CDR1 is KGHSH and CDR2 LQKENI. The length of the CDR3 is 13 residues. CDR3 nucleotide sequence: TGTGCCAGCTCACAAGAAGAGGGAGGGGGCTACACCTTC. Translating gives CASSQEEGGGYTF.

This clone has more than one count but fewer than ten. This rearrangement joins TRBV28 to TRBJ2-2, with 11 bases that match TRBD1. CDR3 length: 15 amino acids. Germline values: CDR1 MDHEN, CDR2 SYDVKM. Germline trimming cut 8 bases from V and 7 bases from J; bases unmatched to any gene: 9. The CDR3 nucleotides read TGTGCCAGCGCCGGACAGGGGGCTATAGGCGGGGAGCTGTTTTTT. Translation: CASAGQGAIGGELFF.